Presented here are 27 T cell receptor beta chains from one specimen sequenced in a study of cytomegalovirus exposure and HLA in healthy donors. Sequencing was performed with immunoSEQ multiplex PCR; in TCRdb, only in-frame clones are kept and a portion is missing. Among roughly 60,000 clones listed, around 92% were seen once. The sequencing input was PBMCs. These receptors were collected from a woman aged 18 to 35 in good health and CMV-seronegative.

This clone appeared a single time. This sequence joins TRBV4-1 and TRBJ1-1; D not resolved. The CDR3 runs to 15 residues. Germline V gene data show CDR1 as MGHRA and CDR2 as YSYEKL. V lost 4 bases and J 1 base, leaving 13 bases between the germline ends. Here the CDR3 reads CASSPRDAGNTEAFF. The DNA of the CDR3 is TGCGCCAGCAGCCCCCGGGATGCAGGGAACACTGAAGCTTTCTTT.

This chain uses TRBV6-5 with TRBJ2-7; the match to TRBD2 covers 9 bases. The CDR3 runs to 15 residues. From germline, CDR1 is MNHEY and CDR2 SVGAGI. With 6 bases clipped from V and 5 bases from J, the junction kept 11 bases outside the gene matches. The DNA for the CDR3 is TGTGCCAGCAGCCGTCGGACTAGCGTAAAAAACGAGCAGTACTTC. Its protein product is CASSRRTSVKNEQYF.

This rearrangement joins TRBV5-6 to TRBJ2-7; D is perhaps TRBD1 (6 bases). CDR1 and CDR2 (germline): SGHDT, YYEEEE. V was pared by 4 bases and J by 2 bases, with 13 bases between. The CDR3 length is 14 residues. CDR3 region: CASSVQGVPYEQYF. The DNA of the CDR3 is TGTGCCAGCAGCGTACAGGGAGTCCCCTACGAGCAGTACTTC.

The V and J genes are TRBV19 and TRBJ1-1; D remains unclear. This CDR3 is 13 amino acids long. Per germline, CDR1 LNHDA and CDR2 SQIVND (reference sequence). The V gene lost 7 bases and the J gene lost 0 bases, with 9 bases spanning the gap. The CDR3 nucleotides are TGTGCCAGTACCCCCGGTATGAACACTGAAGCTTTCTTT. Protein product: CASTPGMNTEAFF.

The chain is built from TRBV6-1 and TRBJ2-2; 9 bases match TRBD1. With 8 bases clipped from V and 12 bases from J, the junction kept 16 bases outside the gene matches. Germline V CDR1 and CDR2: MNHNS, SASEGT. The CDR3 spans 15 residues. This CDR3 is CASQTGTGIPGKLFF. The DNA for the CDR3 is TGTGCCAGCCAAACCGGGACAGGGATACCGGGGAAGCTGTTTTTT.

The chain carries TRBV9 and TRBJ2-5; 7 bases are shared with TRBD2. CDR3 length: 15 amino acids. V was clipped by 5 bases and J by 5 bases; unmatched bases: 12. Germline loops: CDR1 SGDLS, CDR2 YYNGEE. This CDR3 is CASSAGASGAETQYF. The CDR3 nucleotides are TGTGCCAGCAGTGCCGGGGCTAGCGGCGCGGAGACCCAGTACTTC.

The sample holds one count of this clone. This chain links TRBV6-6 with TRBJ2-1; 8 bases are shared with TRBD2. From germline, CDR1 is MNHNY and CDR2 SVGAGI (reference sequence). CDR3 size: 14 residues. Trimming cost V 7 bases and J 10 bases; bases outside gene matches: 12. CDR3 coding DNA: TGTGCCAGCACCCGGACGCGGGGGGCCCTAGAGCAGTTCTTC. As protein: CASTRTRGALEQFF.

V usage is TRBV28 and J usage is TRBJ2-2; perhaps TRBD2 as D (5 bases). The CDR3 runs to 12 residues. V gave up 5 bases and J gave up 6 bases, with 7 bases separating them. Germline V gene lookup returns CDR1 MDHEN and CDR2 SYDVKM. The CDR3 nucleotides are TGTGCCAGCAGTGCGGGCCCCGGGGAGCTGTTTTTT. Translation: CASSAGPGELFF.

CDR3 in amino acids: CASSRRGGALSNQPQHF. The CDR3 nucleotides are TGCGCCAGCAGCCGAAGAGGGGGGGCTTTGAGCAATCAGCCCCAGCATTTT. V and J are TRBV4-1 and TRBJ1-5, with D possibly being TRBD1 (6 bases). This CDR3 comprises 17 residues. CDR1 is MGHRA, CDR2 YSYEKL, per germline. Trimming pared 4 bases from V and 1 base from J, leaving 17 bases between.

V gene TRBV7-6 combines with J gene TRBJ1-4; D possibly corresponds to TRBD1 (5 bases). This CDR3 has 12 residues. The germline CDR1 and CDR2 sequences are SGHVS and FNYEAQ. Deletions cut 1 base from V and 8 bases from J, with 5 bases between. Here the CDR3 reads CASSLGGEKLFF. In nucleotides, the CDR3 is TGTGCCAGCAGCTTAGGGGGCGAAAAACTGTTTTTT.

The genes are TRBV29-1 and TRBJ2-5, with D unclear. Germline CDR1 reads SQVTM; CDR2 reads ANQGSEA. This CDR3 spans 12 amino acids. V was clipped by 7 bases and J by 3 bases, with 12 bases between them. CDR3 sequence reads: CSAWAKEETQYF. CDR3 DNA: TGCAGCGCTTGGGCCAAGGAAGAGACCCAGTACTTC. The full variable domain, with the rest looked up from reference TRBV29-1 and TRBJ2-5, is SAVISQKPSRDICQRGTSLTIQCQVDSQVTMMFWYRQQPGQSLTLIATANQGSEATYESGFVIDKFPISRPNLTFSTLTVSNMSPEDSSIYLCSAWAKEETQYFGPGTRLLVL.

The V gene is TRBV27, the J gene TRBJ2-2; tentative D call: TRBD2 (5 bases). Germline CDR1 is MNHEY and CDR2 is SMNVEV (reference sequence). The length of the CDR3 is 12 residues. Trimming took 5 bases from V and 6 from J, leaving 7 bases between them. This CDR3 reads CASSILAGELFF. The CDR3 nucleotides are TGTGCCAGCAGTATACTAGCCGGGGAGCTGTTTTTT.

The V gene is TRBV28, the J gene TRBJ2-7, with 7 bases fitting TRBD1. Looked up from germline, CDR1 is MDHEN and CDR2 is SYDVKM. Trimming cost V 2 bases and J 0 bases; bases outside gene matches: 13. The CDR3 contains 18 residues. DNA for the CDR3: TGTGCCAGCAGTTTAACGGGACAGCCCTCGTGGGGCTCCTACGAGCAGTACTTC. Amino acids: CASSLTGQPSWGSYEQYF. The full variable domain, with the rest looked up from reference TRBV28 and TRBJ2-7, is DVKVTQSSRYLVKRTGEKVFLECVQDMDHENMFWYRQDPGLGLRLIYFSYDVKMKEKGDIPEGYSVSREKKERFSLILESASTNQTSMYLCASSLTGQPSWGSYEQYFGPGTRLTVT.

The sample holds one count of this clone. J is TRBJ1-2 and V is TRBV10-3; D is unresolved. CDR1 is ENHRY and CDR2 is SYGVKD in the germline V gene. The CDR3 totals 13 residues. Trimming left V 5 bases short and J 3 bases short, with 10 bases between. The CDR3 coding sequence is TGTGCCATCAGTCCCGGGATTTACTATGGCTACACCTTC. Translated, it gives CAISPGIYYGYTF.

This clone was detected a few times. This chain connects TRBV4-3 to TRBJ2-3; 9 nucleotides line up with TRBD2. This CDR3 comprises 17 residues. The germline V gene has CDR1 LGHNA and CDR2 YSLEER. V shed 0 bases, J shed 2 bases, and the junction held 6 bases outside the gene matches. CDR3 DNA: TGCGCCAGCAGCCAAGAGGTTAGCGGGAGCCCCACAGATACGCAGTATTTT. This codes for CASSQEVSGSPTDTQYF.

The chain recombines TRBV9 with TRBJ2-2; tentative D call: TRBD1 (5 bases). Germline values: CDR1 SGDLS, CDR2 YYNGEE. The CDR3 extends over 15 amino acids. Trimming cost V 3 bases and J 6 bases, with 15 bases left between them. The CDR3 DNA is TGTGCCAGCAGCGCAGGGATCCTAAGCGCCGGGGAGCTGTTTTTT. It is translated as CASSAGILSAGELFF.

The chain employs TRBV10-3 and TRBJ2-7, with no clear D. The CDR3 sequence is 13 residues long. V lost 4 bases to trimming and J lost 4 bases, with 11 bases between them. CDR1 and CDR2 from the germline V gene are ENHRY and SYGVKD. The CDR3 DNA sequence: TGTGCCATCAGTGTTGACATTCGTTACGAGCAGTACTTC. Translation gives CAISVDIRYEQYF.

This clone was recorded only once. This rearrangement joins TRBV4-1 to TRBJ1-3; D unclear. The germline V gene encodes CDR1 MGHRA and CDR2 YSYEKL. CDR3 length: 12 residues. The V end was cut by 3 bases, the J end by 4 bases, with 4 bases between. The CDR3 spells CASSHPGNTIYF. CDR3 coding DNA: TGCGCCAGCAGCCATCCGGGAAACACCATATATTTT.

The chain links TRBV7-6 to TRBJ1-4; the D gene is possibly TRBD1 (6 bases). CDR1 is SGHVS, CDR2 FNYEAQ, per germline. Deletions cut 4 bases from V and 6 bases from J, with 15 bases between. This CDR3 spans 15 amino acids. The CDR3 sequence: CASSSRTERDEKLFF. In DNA form, the CDR3 reads TGTGCCAGCAGCTCAAGGACAGAGAGGGATGAAAAACTGTTTTTT.

By sample fraction, this clone is medium-sized. The chain couples TRBV7-9 to TRBJ2-3; 7 bases line up with TRBD1. This CDR3 region has 17 residues. CDR1 and CDR2 from the germline V gene are SEHNR and FQNEAQ (reference sequence). The ends lost 5 bases at V and 0 bases at J; junction bases unmatched: 11. The DNA for the CDR3 is TGTGCCAGCAGCCAAACTCAGGGGGTCACTAGCACAGATACGCAGTATTTT. It is translated as CASSQTQGVTSTDTQYF. Full variable domain (rest looked up from reference TRBV7-9 and TRBJ2-3): DTGVSQNPRHKITKRGQNVTFRCDPISEHNRLYWYRQTLGQGPEFLTYFQNEAQLEKSRLLSDRFSAERPKGSFSTLEIQRTEQGDSAMYLCASSQTQGVTSTDTQYFGPGTRLTVL.

The V and J genes are TRBV9 and TRBJ1-2; 9 bases map to TRBD1. Per germline, CDR1 SGDLS and CDR2 YYNGEE. The J segment lost 1 base and the V segment lost 0 bases, leaving 4 bases of the junction unmatched. This CDR3 contains 16 residues. The DNA of the CDR3 is TGTGCCAGCAGCGTAGGCCGGGACAGGGTTAACTATGGCTACACCTTC. Its translation is CASSVGRDRVNYGYTF.

The chain has TRBV28 and TRBJ2-7; 10 bases map to TRBD1. The CDR3 totals 15 residues. V was pared by 2 bases and J by 3 bases, with 4 bases of the junction left unmatched. Per the germline V gene, CDR1 is MDHEN and CDR2 is SYDVKM. CDR3 in DNA: TGTGCCAGCAGTTTACCGGGACAGGGGTTCTACGAGCAGTACTTC. It codes for CASSLPGQGFYEQYF.

The chain links TRBV11-3 to TRBJ1-2; TRBD1 is a possible D gene (6 bases). V gave up 4 bases and J gave up 2 bases, with 11 bases separating them. The germline gives CDR1 SGHNT, CDR2 YENEEA. This CDR3 comprises 14 residues. CDR3 sequence (DNA): TGTGCCAGCAGCTCCCCAGGGGCCAACTATGGCTACACCTTC. Translated, it gives CASSSPGANYGYTF.

The gene calls are TRBV19 and TRBJ2-6; D is unresolved. V was cut by 1 base and J by 4 bases, with 23 bases left in between. Germline lookup yields CDR1 LNHDA and CDR2 SQIVND (reference sequence). The CDR3 has 20 residues. The CDR3 nucleotides are TGTGCCAGTAGTATAGGCGACATAGGTCCCTGGTCAGGAGGGGCCAACGTCCTGACTTTC. It codes for CASSIGDIGPWSGGANVLTF.

The J gene is TRBJ2-4, the V gene TRBV5-1, with D possibly being TRBD1 (5 bases). V lost 0 bases and J lost 4, with 11 bases in between. Per the germline V gene, CDR1 is SGHRS and CDR2 is YFSETQ. The CDR3 is 15 amino acids. This CDR3 is CASSLEGIGKNIQYF. CDR3 sequence (DNA): TGCGCCAGCAGCTTGGAGGGGATAGGAAAAAACATTCAGTACTTC.

This chain connects TRBV6-5 to TRBJ2-3; D might be TRBD2 (5 bases). The CDR3 extends over 13 amino acids. The V and J ends lost 4 bases and 6 bases respectively, with 11 bases between them. Germline CDR1 is MNHEY and CDR2 is SVGAGI. The CDR3 DNA is TGTGCCAGCAGTTTCTTAACGGGGGATACGCAGTATTTT. As protein: CASSFLTGDTQYF.

This chain links TRBV25-1 with TRBJ2-5, with TRBD1 as a possible D gene (6 bases). The J call may not be correct, given that the DNA end is closer to TRBJ2-7. CDR3 length: 14 residues. Germline V CDR1 and CDR2: MGHDK, SYGVNS. The CDR3 DNA reads TGTGCCAGCAGTATCGACAGGACACCCTACGAGCAGTACTTC. Translating gives CASSIDRTPYEQYF.